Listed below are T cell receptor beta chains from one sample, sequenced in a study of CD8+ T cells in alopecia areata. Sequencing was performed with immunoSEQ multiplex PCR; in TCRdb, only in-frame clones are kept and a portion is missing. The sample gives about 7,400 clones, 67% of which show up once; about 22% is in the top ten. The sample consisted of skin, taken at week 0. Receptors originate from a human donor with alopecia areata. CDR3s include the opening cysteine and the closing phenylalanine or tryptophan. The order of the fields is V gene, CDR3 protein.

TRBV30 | CAWSTRTARNTEAFF
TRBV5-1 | CASSSGQGSYEQYF
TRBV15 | CATSLPGGGERYF
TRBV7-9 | CASSLDTGVNSPLHF
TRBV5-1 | CASSLAGSTFNEKLFF
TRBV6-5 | CASSPRRSENTEAFF
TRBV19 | CASTRARTSSNQPQHF
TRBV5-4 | CASSWTTGAPGGEQFF
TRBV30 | CACLLSGQETQYF
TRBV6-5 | CASSYSGGETQYF
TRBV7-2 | CASSRWFEGQGGNEQFF
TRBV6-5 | CASSLEGSYNEQFF
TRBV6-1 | CASSKGAGNTGELFF
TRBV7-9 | CASSLVGMGASSYNEQFF
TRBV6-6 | CASSDALGGGYNEQFF
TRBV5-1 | CASSLDGRVSNTEAFF
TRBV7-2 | CASSLGQGTDSPLHF
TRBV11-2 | CASSFEGGLTEQYF
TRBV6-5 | CASSEHPDSYEQYF
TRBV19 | CASKFIGDTEAFF
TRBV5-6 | CASSFGQGLSTDTQYF
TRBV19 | CASSISHSNQPQHF
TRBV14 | CASSHIPPGQMNTGELFF
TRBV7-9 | CASSLDRGLTGELFF
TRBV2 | CASSPGQAPRPQHF
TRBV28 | CASSFPYEGGERGTGELFF
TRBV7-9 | CASSLAGQYNEKLFF
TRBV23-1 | CASSQSDEKLFF
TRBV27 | CASSNPAGGSAQYF
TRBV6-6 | CASSEEYSNQPQHF
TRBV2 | CATGQNYQETQYF
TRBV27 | CASTIRGSGYTF
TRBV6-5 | CASSRGFYGYTF
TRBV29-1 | CSVADGVLGNQPQHF
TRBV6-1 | CASSERSNQPQHF
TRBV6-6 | CASTLTQGFGGYTF
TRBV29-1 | CSVYGTSASSYEQYF
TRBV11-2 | CASSLVSETTDTQYF
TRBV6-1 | CASSEENSGANVLTF
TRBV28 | CASSLRSEDEQFF
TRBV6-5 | CASSYDRDRQSYGYTF
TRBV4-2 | CASSLDRNSNQPQHF
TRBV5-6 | CASSNGLAGGTEETQYF